This entry lists 32 T cell receptor beta chains sequenced from one sample in a study of blood T cell repertoires in COVID-19. Sequenced by immunoSEQ multiplex PCR; TCRdb stores in-frame clones only, minus some. This table holds 150,000 to 200,000 clones, around 84% found once. Sequenced sample: peripheral blood. Receptors originate from a human donor with acute or convalescent COVID-19. The donor label of this sample is uncertain.

The chain employs TRBV3-1 (or the pseudogene TRBV3-2) and TRBJ1-1; tentative D call: TRBD1 (5 bases). The V gene's germline CDR1 is LGHDT and CDR2 YNNKEL (reference sequence). The V end was cut by 4 bases, the J end by 1 base, with 13 bases between. This CDR3 is 15 amino acids long. For the CDR3, the DNA is TGTGCCAGCAGCCGACTCCCGGGGGGGAACACTGAAGCTTTCTTT. Amino acid sequence: CASSRLPGGNTEAFF.

The chain joins TRBV4-1 to TRBJ2-5; D might be TRBD2 (7 bases). Germline CDR1 reads MGHRA; CDR2 reads YSYEKL. V was cut by 1 base and J by 3 bases, with 15 bases left in between. The CDR3 extends over 16 amino acids. CDR3 sequence reads: CASSQGSGRTEETQYF. CDR3 in DNA: TGCGCCAGCAGCCAAGGTTCCGGGAGGACAGAAGAGACCCAGTACTTC.

The rearrangement links TRBV10-3 to TRBJ1-1; D is unresolved. V was cut by 3 bases and J by 0 bases, with 5 bases left in between. The CDR3 covers 13 residues. The germline CDR1 and CDR2 sequences are ENHRY and SYGVKD. DNA for the CDR3: TGTGCCATCAGTGAAGAGATGAACACTGAAGCTTTCTTT. It is translated as CAISEEMNTEAFF.

This chain links TRBV4-2 with TRBJ1-6; 9 bases agree with TRBD1. CDR3 size: 18 residues. Trimming removed 1 base from V and 4 bases from J; junction bases left unmatched: 8. Germline loops: CDR1 LGHNA, CDR2 YNFKEQ. The CDR3 region has the DNA TGTGCCAGCAGCCAAGGAATATCACAGGGGGCGTATAATTCACCCCTCCACTTT. Amino acids: CASSQGISQGAYNSPLHF.

The chain recombines TRBV21-1 with TRBJ2-7; TRBD1, the table's D call, was not compared with the DNA. TRBV21-1 is designated a pseudogene. The length of the CDR3 is 16 residues. The CDR3: CASSRKGATGFYEQYF. The CDR3 bases are TGTGCCAGCAGCAGAAAGGGGGCCACAGGGTTCTACGAGCAGTACTTC.

Remarks on this clone: An end of the junction differs from the germline gene, which may be a read error. V gene TRBV3-1 (or the pseudogene TRBV3-2) combines with J gene TRBJ1-2; no clear D. The CDR3 consists of 15 residues. Germline V CDR1 and CDR2: LGHDT, YNNKEL (reference sequence). CDR3 residues: CASSRSALTNSGYTF. CDR3 coding DNA: TGTGCCAGCAGCAGATCAGCGCTGACTAACTCTGGCTACACCTTC.

The chain has TRBV24-1 and TRBJ1-2; weak D call: TRBD1 (6 bases). Germline V gives CDR1 KGHDR, CDR2 SFDVKD. Between the trimmed V and J ends, which lost 5 bases and 5 bases, there was a span of 14 bases. The CDR3 is 14 amino acids. Written as DNA, the CDR3 is TGTGCCACCAGTGGGGGGGGCAATCGGTATGGCTACACCTTC. Translating it yields CATSGGGNRYGYTF.

The J gene is TRBJ1-1, the V gene TRBV27; a possible D gene is TRBD1 (5 bases). This CDR3 spans 14 amino acids. V lost 2 bases and J lost 5, with 12 bases in between. Germline CDR1 MNHEY, CDR2 SMNVEV (reference sequence). The CDR3 sequence is CASSLNFRGTEAFF. The CDR3 DNA reads as TGTGCCAGCAGTTTAAATTTTAGGGGAACTGAAGCTTTCTTT.

This clone has more than one count but fewer than ten. This CDR3 is also generated by other DNA sequences in the sample. V and J are TRBV29-1 and TRBJ1-2, with D perhaps matching TRBD1 (5 bases). CDR1 is SQVTM, CDR2 ANQGSEA, per germline. Trimming stripped 6 bases from V and 4 bases from J, with 15 bases between. The CDR3 consists of 13 residues. DNA for the CDR3: TGCAGCGTCGGGGGAGGGGAAGGCTATGGCTACACCTTC. This translates into CSVGGGEGYGYTF.

The chain joins TRBV6-5 to TRBJ1-6; D perhaps matches TRBD1 (6 bases). From germline, CDR1 is MNHEY and CDR2 SVGAGI. The CDR3 sequence is 13 residues long. V was cut by 7 bases and J by 9 bases, with 13 bases left in between. The CDR3 nucleotides are TGTGCCAGCATTAAACAGGGAGCTTCACCCCTCCACTTT. Protein: CASIKQGASPLHF.

The count of this clone is one. The genes are TRBV5-4 and TRBJ1-2; 7 nucleotides agree with TRBD1. Germline V gives CDR1 SGHNT, CDR2 YYREEE (reference sequence). This CDR3 comprises 15 residues. V lost 0 bases and J lost 4; bases outside the gene matches: 6. The CDR3 coding sequence is TGTGCCAGCAGCTTGGGGGACAGCTTCGTCTATGGCTACACCTTC. Protein: CASSLGDSFVYGYTF.

This clone was recorded only once. This chain joins TRBV4-2 and TRBJ1-2; D is undetermined. The CDR3 extends over 12 amino acids. Germline CDR1 and CDR2: LGHNA and YNFKEQ. Trimming left V 6 bases short and J 8 bases short, with 13 bases between. CDR3 residues: CASSRLGLGYTF. CDR3 nucleotides: TGTGCCAGCAGTAGGTTGGGCCTAGGCTACACCTTC.

The chain combines TRBV29-1 with TRBJ2-7; 7 bases match TRBD2. The junction had 7 bases not matched to a gene; V was cut back by 1 base and J by 7 bases. Germline V lookup: CDR1 SQVTM, CDR2 ANQGSEA. The CDR3 is 13 amino acids. CDR3 amino acids: CSVEGPGGKEQYF. CDR3 DNA sequence: TGCAGCGTTGAAGGGCCCGGGGGGAAGGAGCAGTACTTC.

This clone came up once. This chain connects TRBV5-6 to TRBJ2-2; 8 bases are a match to TRBD1. The CDR3 runs to 15 residues. Unmatched junction bases numbered 11, after V lost 6 bases and J lost 7 bases. CDR1 and CDR2 (germline): SGHDT, YYEEEE. CDR3 sequence: CASTRTGRSGGELFF. CDR3 nucleotide sequence: TGTGCCAGCACCAGGACAGGGAGGTCCGGCGGGGAGCTGTTTTTT.

CDR3 sequence (DNA): TGTGCCAGCAGCGGCGGATTCTCTGGAAACACCATATATTTT. This encodes CASSGGFSGNTIYF. The chain links TRBV11-2 to TRBJ1-3; D gene ambiguous. CDR1 and CDR2 (germline): SGHAT, FQNNGV. V was trimmed by 5 bases and J by 0 bases, leaving 8 bases between them. CDR3 size: 14 residues.

This clone was counted between two and nine times. This chain links TRBV7-2 with TRBJ2-1; D ambiguous. The CDR3 sequence is 15 residues long. In germline, CDR1 is SGHTA, CDR2 FQGNSA. V was shortened by 2 bases and J by 3 bases, with 11 bases between the two germline ends. CDR3 in DNA: TGTGCCAGCAGCTTATCCTCATCGGGCTACAATGAGCAGTTCTTC. Amino acids: CASSLSSSGYNEQFF.

On this clone itself: This CDR3 is also generated by other DNA sequences in the sample. This chain links TRBV5-1 with TRBJ2-7; TRBD1 matches at 7 bases. V lost 0 bases, J lost 0 bases, and 0 bases stayed unmatched. Germline V gives CDR1 SGHRS, CDR2 YFSETQ. The CDR3 is 14 amino acids. The CDR3 DNA is TGCGCCAGCAGCTTGGACAGGGGCTCCTACGAGCAGTACTTC. Translated: CASSLDRGSYEQYF.

V and J are TRBV10-1 and TRBJ1-6, with D unresolved. CDR3 length: 15 amino acids. Per the germline V gene, CDR1 is WNHNN and CDR2 is SYGVQD (reference sequence). Trimming removed 0 bases from V and 7 bases from J, with 10 bases in between. As DNA, the CDR3 is TGCGCCAGCAGTGAGTCCCCCGGGAGCAATTCACCCCTCCACTTT. This translates into CASSESPGSNSPLHF.

The rearrangement joins TRBV6-5 to TRBJ2-4; 7 positions agree with TRBD2. The CDR3 covers 16 residues. V lost 2 bases and J lost 1; bases outside the gene matches: 5. Looked up from germline, CDR1 is MNHEY and CDR2 is SVGAGI. The CDR3 DNA reads TGTGCCAGCAGTTACGTTATGGGGGGGGCCAAAAACATTCAGTACTTC. It specifies CASSYVMGGAKNIQYF.

The V and J genes are TRBV7-3 and TRBJ1-3; D is unresolved. V was pared by 6 bases and J by 0 bases, with 12 bases between. The CDR3 length is 15 residues. The germline V gene has CDR1 SGHTA and CDR2 FQGTGA. The CDR3 nucleotides are TGTGCCAGCAGTCGTGGCGGGGACTCTGGAAACACCATATATTTT. As protein: CASSRGGDSGNTIYF.

Only a few counts were recorded for this clone. The rearrangement links TRBV7-3 to TRBJ1-2; TRBD1 aligns across 7 bases. The CDR3 is 13 residues long. Losses at the gene ends were 3 bases for V and 6 bases for J; bases not matched to a gene: 4. Germline V gene data show CDR1 as SGHTA and CDR2 as FQGTGA. CDR3 nucleotides: TGTGCCAGCAGCTTGTGGCAGGGGGATGGCTACACCTTC. Its translation is CASSLWQGDGYTF. Full variable domain (remainder filled in from reference TRBV7-3 and TRBJ1-2): GAGVSQTPSNKVTEKGKYVELRCDPISGHTALYWYRQSLGQGPEFLIYFQGTGAADDSGLPNDRFFAVRPEGSVSTLKIQRTERGDSAVYLCASSLWQGDGYTFGSGTRLTVV.

The chain carries TRBV10-2 and TRBJ1-1; 8 bases are shared with TRBD1. This CDR3 comprises 14 residues. The V gene's germline CDR1 is WSHSY and CDR2 SAAADI. The trim removed 9 bases at V and 4 bases at J, leaving 10 bases unmatched. The DNA for the CDR3 is TGCGCCAGTAGACAGGGGAAGAGGGGCACTGAAGCTTTCTTT. This translates into CASRQGKRGTEAFF.

The rearrangement uses TRBV27 and TRBJ1-2; 9 bases match TRBD1. Per germline, CDR1 MNHEY and CDR2 SMNVEV (reference sequence). J gave up 4 bases and V 3 bases, and 6 bases lay outside the gene matches. This CDR3 comprises 15 residues. CDR3 protein: CASSLKGQGIYGYTF. The CDR3 DNA is TGTGCCAGCAGTTTGAAGGGACAGGGCATCTATGGCTACACCTTC.

The rearrangement joins TRBV9 to TRBJ2-1, with a tentative D call TRBD2 (5 bases). There are 15 residues in the CDR3. Trimming removed 0 bases from V and 7 bases from J, with 14 bases in between. Germline CDR1 SGDLS, CDR2 YYNGEE. CDR3 nucleotides: TGTGCCAGCAGCGTAGCTATGCAACTAGGAAATGAGCAGTTCTTC. Protein product: CASSVAMQLGNEQFF.

For this clone: Other DNA sequences of this sample code for an identical CDR3. The rearrangement links TRBV19 to TRBJ1-1, with 11 bases matching TRBD1. The CDR3 sequence is 14 residues long. The germline gives CDR1 LNHDA, CDR2 SQIVND (reference sequence). J gave up 3 bases and V 6 bases, and 3 bases lay outside the gene matches. The CDR3 reads CASSRDRGDTEAFF. Here the CDR3 DNA reads TGTGCCAGTAGCCGGGACAGGGGGGACACTGAAGCTTTCTTT.

The chain employs TRBV11-2 and TRBJ1-1; D is possibly TRBD1 (5 bases). Germline assignment: CDR1 SGHAT and CDR2 FQNNGV. V lost 3 bases, J lost 0 bases, and 8 bases lay in between. This CDR3 has 14 amino acids. CDR3 nucleotide sequence: TGTGCCAGCAGCTTCAACAGGTTGAACACTGAAGCTTTCTTT. It encodes CASSFNRLNTEAFF.

The V gene is TRBV4-3, the J gene TRBJ2-2; D is possibly TRBD1 (8 bases). There are 18 residues in the CDR3. The germline gives CDR1 LGHNA, CDR2 YSLEER. V lost 0 bases, J lost 3 bases, and 17 bases lay in between. The CDR3 loop reads CASSQDYRGGFDTGELFF. CDR3 DNA: TGCGCCAGCAGCCAAGATTACAGGGGGGGCTTCGACACCGGGGAGCTGTTTTTT.

This clone was counted a single time. The CDR3 sequence: CATSRGPGTVISDEQFF. CDR3 bases: TGTGCCACCAGCAGGGGTCCCGGGACAGTGATCAGCGATGAGCAGTTCTTC. The chain joins TRBV15 to TRBJ2-1; 7 nucleotides align to TRBD1. The CDR3 is 17 amino acids. Trimming at V came to 3 bases and at J to 8 bases, leaving 16 bases not matched to a gene. The germline V gene has CDR1 LNHNV and CDR2 YYDKDF (reference sequence).

CDR3 DNA: TGTGCCAGCAGTTTGGGGCGTATTGGAAACACCATATATTTT. Amino acids: CASSLGRIGNTIYF. The V gene is TRBV28, the J gene TRBJ1-3; possibly TRBD1 for D (5 bases). V lost 3 bases to trimming and J lost 3 bases, with 9 bases between them. This CDR3 has 14 residues. Germline CDR1 is MDHEN and CDR2 is SYDVKM. The variable domain in full, completed from reference TRBV28 and TRBJ1-3, reads DVKVTQSSRYLVKRTGEKVFLECVQDMDHENMFWYRQDPGLGLRLIYFSYDVKMKEKGDIPEGYSVSREKKERFSLILESASTNQTSMYLCASSLGRIGNTIYFGEGSWLTVV.

The chain joins TRBV6-5 to TRBJ1-2; D is ambiguous. CDR3 length: 12 residues. CDR1 and CDR2 (germline): MNHEY, SVGAGI. V lost 6 bases and J 4 bases, leaving 9 bases between the germline ends. The CDR3 coding sequence is TGTGCCAGCAGCGTATCGAGCTATGGCTACACCTTC. It is translated as CASSVSSYGYTF.

V usage is TRBV7-3 and J usage is TRBJ1-1, with D maybe TRBD1 (5 bases). The CDR3 is 15 amino acids. The V end was cut by 5 bases, the J end by 8 bases, with 21 bases between. The germline V gene encodes CDR1 SGHTA and CDR2 FQGTGA. The CDR3 region has the DNA TGTGCCAGCAGCGCCGGGCCCAGGGAGGGGAGGGAAGCTTTCTTT. This translates into CASSAGPREGREAFF.

This clone was seen more than once but under ten times. The rearrangement uses TRBV6-6 and TRBJ2-3, with 8 nucleotides matching TRBD2. V dropped 6 bases and J dropped 0; count of bases not matched to a gene: 5. The CDR3 loop spans 15 amino acids. Looked up from germline, CDR1 is MNHNY and CDR2 is SVGAGI (reference sequence). CDR3 protein: CASRLLAASTDTQYF. The CDR3 bases are TGTGCCAGCAGGTTACTAGCGGCTAGCACAGATACGCAGTATTTT.